The T cell receptor beta chain under discussion was sequenced for a study of CD8+ T cells in alopecia areata. With 4 bases removed from V and 0 bases from J, the gap between germline ends came to 4 bases. Germline V CDR1 and CDR2: SGHTA, FQGNSA. CDR3 length: 13 residues. Extraction and reverse transcription of RNA yielded cDNA as the sequencing template. Clones were sequenced by immunoSEQ multiplex PCR, and TCRdb holds only the in-frame ones, with some missing. The sample carries 93,000 or so clones, around three fifths recorded once. Study results and caveats: Scalp sequencing captures resident alphabeta T cells of normal skin too. Scalp lesions, especially in alopecia totalis/universalis, had higher clonality than normal scalp. With patients, TCR sharing proved less clear than in mice, a difference possibly related to HLA.

For this clone: The antigen is unknown. Distinct nucleotide sequences in the sample also encode this CDR3.

Researchers picked out CD4+ and CD8+ T cells from PBMCs by sorting. The TCR comes from a human donor in good health. The sequencing input was CD4+ T cells sorted from blood. The chain links TRBV7-2 to TRBJ2-1, with D hard to call. CDR3 coding DNA: TGTGCCAGCAGCTCTAGCTCCTACAATGAGCAGTTCTTC. Protein: CASSSSSYNEQFF.